A single sample gave rise to the 24 T cell receptor beta chains below, sequenced in a study of T cell responses to AZD1222 COVID-19 vaccine. The table came from immunoSEQ multiplex PCR; TCRdb's copy has only in-frame clones and leaves some out. The repertoire includes approximately 160,000 clones, 90% of them detected once, and about 1.6% sits in the top ten. The sequencing used peripheral blood, collected on day 0 of AZD1222 vaccination. The receptors shown here come from an adult in good health.

The V and J genes are TRBV18 and TRBJ2-1; a weak D match, TRBD1 (6 bases). CDR1 is KGHSH, CDR2 LQKENI, per germline. V shed 5 bases and J shed 2 bases, with 10 bases lying between them. The CDR3 totals 14 residues. Here the CDR3 reads CASSGDTAYNEQFF. The CDR3 DNA sequence: TGTGCCAGCTCAGGGGACACAGCCTACAATGAGCAGTTCTTC.

CDR3 nucleotide sequence: TGTGCCAGCTCACCCACGGCAGGGGGCGAAGAGACCCAGTACTTC. This codes for CASSPTAGGEETQYF. The J gene is TRBJ2-5, the V gene TRBV18; 8 bases map to TRBD1. This CDR3 has 15 residues. J lost 3 bases, V lost 3 bases, and 6 bases had no gene match. In germline, CDR1 is KGHSH, CDR2 LQKENI. Complete variable domain (other parts from reference TRBV18 and TRBJ2-5): NAGVMQNPRHLVRRRGQEARLRCSPMKGHSHVYWYRQLPEEGLKFMVYLQKENIIDESGMPKERFSAEFPKEGPSILRIQQVVRGDSAAYFCASSPTAGGEETQYFGPGTRLLVL.

J is TRBJ1-1 and V is TRBV3-1 (or the pseudogene TRBV3-2); D gene ambiguous. Germline CDR1 is LGHDT and CDR2 is YNNKEL (reference sequence). The CDR3 has 18 residues. The V gene lost 1 base and the J gene lost 0 bases, with 18 bases spanning the gap. The CDR3 spells CASSQGHPSGRMNTEAFF. In DNA form, the CDR3 reads TGTGCCAGCAGCCAAGGGCACCCCTCCGGGAGAATGAACACTGAAGCTTTCTTT.

The chain is built from TRBV5-1 and TRBJ1-2, with D hard to call. This CDR3 is built from 14 residues. V was pared by 1 base and J by 1 base, with 8 bases between. Germline V gives CDR1 SGHRS, CDR2 YFSETQ. The CDR3 here is CASSLLTINYGYTF. Written as DNA, the CDR3 is TGCGCCAGCAGCTTGTTGACGATTAACTATGGCTACACCTTC.

CDR3 in DNA: TGTGCCAGCAGCTTAGCGGGGGGGACGGATTACAATGAGCAGTTCTTC. It specifies CASSLAGGTDYNEQFF. This rearrangement joins TRBV7-2 to TRBJ2-1; 7 positions agree with TRBD2. With V trimmed by 0 bases and J by 4 bases, 6 bases remained unmatched. The CDR3 has 16 residues. CDR1 is SGHTA, CDR2 FQGNSA, per germline. Supplemented by reference TRBV7-2 and TRBJ2-1, the full variable domain reads GAGVSQSPSNKVTEKGKDVELRCDPISGHTALYWYRQSLGQGLEFLIYFQGNSAPDKSGLPSDRFSAERTGGSVSTLTIQRTQQEDSAVYLCASSLAGGTDYNEQFFGPGTRLTVL.

The chain couples TRBV7-2 to TRBJ2-5; D gene unclear. The V end was cut by 3 bases, the J end by 1 base, with 3 bases between. The CDR3 sequence is 12 residues long. Germline CDR1 reads SGHTA; CDR2 reads FQGNSA. The CDR3 bases are TGTGCCAGCAGCTTTTCCCAAGAGACCCAGTACTTC. It is translated as CASSFSQETQYF.

This clone was detected a few times. The rearrangement links TRBV27 to TRBJ2-2, with D unclear. CDR1 and CDR2 (germline): MNHEY, SMNVEV (reference sequence). Deletions cut 4 bases from V and 3 bases from J, with 15 bases between. The CDR3 totals 16 residues. CDR3 amino acids: CASSSLGFVHTGELFF. DNA of the CDR3: TGTGCCAGCAGTTCTCTGGGGTTTGTTCACACCGGGGAGCTGTTTTTT.

The J gene is TRBJ2-2, the V gene TRBV18, with 7 bases identical to TRBD1. CDR3 length: 16 residues. V was pared by 4 bases and J by 2 bases, with 7 bases of the junction left unmatched. CDR1 is KGHSH, CDR2 LQKENI, per germline. The DNA of the CDR3 is TGTGCCAGCTCACGTGACAGGGTGCGTAACACCGGGGAGCTGTTTTTT. The encoded protein is CASSRDRVRNTGELFF.

For this clone: Germline and junction disagree at one end, which may indicate a read error. The identical CDR3 is also encoded by other nucleotide sequences in the sample. The J gene is TRBJ2-2, the V gene TRBV7-7; D is unresolved. The germline V gene has CDR1 SSHAT and CDR2 FNYEAQ (reference sequence). This CDR3 has 14 amino acids. The CDR3 is CASSLTANTGELFF. The CDR3 nucleotides are TGTGCTAGCAGCTTAACCGCGAACACCGGGGAGCTGTTTTTT.

The chain uses TRBV4-3 and TRBJ2-6; D gene uncertain. The germline V gene encodes CDR1 LGHNA and CDR2 YSLEER. V gave up 2 bases and J gave up 1 base, with 3 bases separating them. The CDR3 has 14 residues. CDR3 DNA: TGCGCCAGCAGCCAAAGGTCTGGGGCCAACGTCCTGACTTTC. Protein: CASSQRSGANVLTF.

Of note for this clone: A read error may produce the germline difference seen at one junction end. The chain employs TRBV19 and TRBJ2-7, with D possibly TRBD2 on 6 matching bases. Per the germline V gene, CDR1 is LNHDA and CDR2 is SQIVND (reference sequence). CDR3 size: 14 residues. This CDR3 is CASSRETGGRVEDF. CDR3 DNA: TGTGCCAGTAGCCGCGAAACCGGGGGAAGGGTCGAGGACTTC.

V gene TRBV6-5 combines with J gene TRBJ1-2; 7 bases agree with TRBD1. The CDR3 extends over 15 amino acids. Germline CDR1 MNHEY, CDR2 SVGAGI. V gave up 6 bases and J gave up 4 bases; unmatched junction bases: 11. CDR3 sequence (DNA): TGTGCCAGCAGCCTTGACAGGGAGCCCTTCTATGGCTACACCTTC. This codes for CASSLDREPFYGYTF.

V and J are TRBV14 and TRBJ1-1; D is ambiguous. V lost 1 base and J 11 bases, leaving 14 bases between the germline ends. Germline V CDR1 and CDR2: SGHDN, FVKESK. The CDR3 spans 13 residues. The CDR3 is CASSQGPVAGAFF. CDR3 in DNA: TGTGCCAGCAGCCAAGGCCCGGTCGCGGGGGCTTTCTTT.

The chain employs TRBV5-1 and TRBJ2-3, with 13 positions matching TRBD2. The CDR3 sequence is 16 residues long. The V gene's germline CDR1 is SGHRS and CDR2 YFSETQ. V lost 1 base, J lost 2 bases, and 1 base stayed unmatched. The CDR3 here is CASSLTSGGATDTQYF. CDR3 nucleotides: TGCGCCAGCAGCTTGACTAGCGGGGGGGCCACAGATACGCAGTATTTT.

J is TRBJ2-7 and V is TRBV28, with 7 bases that match TRBD2. The J segment lost 2 bases and the V segment lost 9 bases, leaving 7 bases of the junction unmatched. From germline, CDR1 is MDHEN and CDR2 SYDVKM. This CDR3 region has 13 residues. CDR3 sequence: CASSGGRTYEQYF. The DNA for the CDR3 is TGTGCCAGTTCGGGGGGAAGAACCTACGAGCAGTACTTC.

The chain is built from TRBV19 and TRBJ1-2; 11 bases fit TRBD1. Trimming at V came to 7 bases and at J to 4 bases, leaving 11 bases not matched to a gene. The CDR3 loop spans 16 amino acids. CDR1 and CDR2 from the germline V gene are LNHDA and SQIVND (reference sequence). CDR3 nucleotides: TGTGCCAGTATGCCGGGACAGGGGGGTTCGGGCTATGGCTACACCTTC. As protein: CASMPGQGGSGYGYTF. The whole variable domain, filled in from reference TRBV19 and TRBJ1-2, reads DGGITQSPKYLFRKEGQNVTLSCEQNLNHDAMYWYRQDPGQGLRLIYYSQIVNDFQKGDIAEGYSVSREKKESFPLTVTSAQKNPTAFYLCASMPGQGGSGYGYTFGSGTRLTVV.

The chain employs TRBV15 and TRBJ1-1, with TRBD1 identical over 10 bases. J was trimmed by 5 bases and V by 0 bases; bases with no gene match: 6. CDR1 is LNHNV and CDR2 is YYDKDF in the germline V gene (reference sequence). This CDR3 is 16 amino acids long. CDR3 residues: CATSRDEGQGGTEAFF. The CDR3 DNA is TGTGCCACCAGCAGAGATGAAGGACAGGGGGGTACTGAAGCTTTCTTT. Full variable domain (missing parts from reference TRBV15 and TRBJ1-1): DAMVIQNPRYQVTQFGKPVTLSCSQTLNHNVMYWYQQKSSQAPKLLFHYYDKDFNNEADTPDNFQSRRPNTSFCFLDIRSPGLGDTAMYLCATSRDEGQGGTEAFFGQGTRLTVV.

This rearrangement joins TRBV14 to TRBJ2-1, with D maybe TRBD1 (5 bases). The V gene's germline CDR1 is SGHDN and CDR2 FVKESK. The CDR3 length is 15 residues. V was clipped by 0 bases and J by 4 bases, with 10 bases between them. CDR3 sequence reads: CASSQEGASYNEQFF. The CDR3 nucleotides read TGTGCCAGCAGCCAAGAAGGGGCTTCGTACAATGAGCAGTTCTTC.

J is TRBJ1-1 and V is TRBV3-1 (or the pseudogene TRBV3-2), with 9 bases identical to TRBD1. CDR3 length: 14 amino acids. Germline assignment: CDR1 LGHDT and CDR2 YNNKEL (reference sequence). With V trimmed by 1 base and J by 3 bases, 0 bases remained unmatched. CDR3 loop: CASSQGTGDTEAFF. CDR3 in DNA: TGTGCCAGCAGCCAAGGGACAGGGGACACTGAAGCTTTCTTT.

This rearrangement joins TRBV11-2 to TRBJ1-2; D unclear. Germline V gives CDR1 SGHAT, CDR2 FQNNGV. There are 15 residues in the CDR3. V was clipped by 8 bases and J by 0 bases, with 16 bases between them. CDR3 bases: TGTGCCAGCTTTCCCAGCGGGGTTGCTAACTATGGCTACACCTTC. Protein product: CASFPSGVANYGYTF.

V and J are TRBV2 and TRBJ2-7; possible D gene TRBD1, 5 bases. In germline, CDR1 is SNHLY, CDR2 FYNNEI. This CDR3 has 14 amino acids. Trimming took 6 bases from V and 0 from J, leaving 12 bases between them. The CDR3 DNA reads TGTGCCAGCAGGGACCGACAGCCCTCCTACGAGCAGTACTTC. Protein: CASRDRQPSYEQYF.

This clone was observed a single time. J is TRBJ2-7 and V is TRBV19; 9 nucleotides line up with TRBD1. CDR3 length equals 15 residues. V was pared by 4 bases and J by 3 bases, with 7 bases of the junction left unmatched. Germline CDR1 is LNHDA and CDR2 is SQIVND (reference sequence). The CDR3: CASSTSGQGGYEQYF. The CDR3 region has the DNA TGTGCCAGTAGTACTTCGGGACAGGGAGGCTACGAGCAGTACTTC.

This chain links TRBV6-5 with TRBJ1-2; D gene ambiguous. The ends were cut back, 0 bases at V and 2 bases at J, with 10 bases in the middle. There are 15 residues in the CDR3. Germline CDR1 MNHEY, CDR2 SVGAGI. CDR3 coding DNA: TGTGCCAGCAGTTACTCCGGACGGGTCAACTATGGCTACACCTTC. It codes for CASSYSGRVNYGYTF.

The V and J genes are TRBV6-5 and TRBJ1-2; a possible D gene is TRBD1 (5 bases). V was shortened by 6 bases and J by 5 bases, with 16 bases between the two germline ends. Per germline, CDR1 MNHEY and CDR2 SVGAGI. The CDR3 runs 14 residues. The CDR3 is CASRVGTLSYGYTF. The CDR3 DNA reads TGTGCCAGCAGGGTCGGGACCCTTTCGTATGGCTACACCTTC.